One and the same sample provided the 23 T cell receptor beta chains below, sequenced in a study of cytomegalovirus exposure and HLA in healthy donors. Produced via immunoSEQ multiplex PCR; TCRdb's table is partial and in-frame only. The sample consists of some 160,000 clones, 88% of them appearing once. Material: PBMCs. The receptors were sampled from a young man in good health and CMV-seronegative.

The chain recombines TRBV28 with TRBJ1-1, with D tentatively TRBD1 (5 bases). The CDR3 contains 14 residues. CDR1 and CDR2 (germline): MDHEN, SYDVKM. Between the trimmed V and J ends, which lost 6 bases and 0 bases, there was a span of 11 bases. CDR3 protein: CASRISTVNTEAFF. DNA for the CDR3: TGTGCCAGCAGAATATCGACAGTGAACACTGAAGCTTTCTTT.

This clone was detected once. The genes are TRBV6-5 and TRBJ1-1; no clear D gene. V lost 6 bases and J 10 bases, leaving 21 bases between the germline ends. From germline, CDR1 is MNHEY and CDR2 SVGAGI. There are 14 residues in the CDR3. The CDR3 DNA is TGTGCCAGCAGCAATCCCCGGAGCCCTTTTAGAGCTTTCTTT. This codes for CASSNPRSPFRAFF.

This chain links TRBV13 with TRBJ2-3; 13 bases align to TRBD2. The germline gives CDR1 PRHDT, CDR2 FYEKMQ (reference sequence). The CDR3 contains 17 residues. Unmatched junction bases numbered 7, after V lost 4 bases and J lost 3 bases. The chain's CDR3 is CASSWGLAGSVTDTQYF. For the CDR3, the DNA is TGTGCCAGCAGCTGGGGACTAGCGGGATCCGTGACAGATACGCAGTATTTT.

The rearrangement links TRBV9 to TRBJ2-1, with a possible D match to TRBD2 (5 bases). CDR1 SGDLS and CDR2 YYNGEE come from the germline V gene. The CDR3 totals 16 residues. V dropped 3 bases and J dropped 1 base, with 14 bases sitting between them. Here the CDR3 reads CASSGEADSSYNEQFF. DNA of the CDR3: TGTGCCAGCAGCGGAGAAGCGGACTCATCCTACAATGAGCAGTTCTTC.

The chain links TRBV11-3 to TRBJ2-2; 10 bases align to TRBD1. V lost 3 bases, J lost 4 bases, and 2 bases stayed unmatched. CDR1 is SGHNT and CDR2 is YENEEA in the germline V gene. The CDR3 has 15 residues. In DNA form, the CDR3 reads TGTGCCAGCAGCTTTGGACAGGGGGGCACCGGGGAGCTGTTTTTT. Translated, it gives CASSFGQGGTGELFF.

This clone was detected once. The DNA of the CDR3 is TGTGCCAGCAGCCTGACTAGCACGAACACCGGGGAGCTGTTTTTT. This sequence encodes CASSLTSTNTGELFF. The J gene is TRBJ2-2, the V gene TRBV28; 7 nucleotides match TRBD2. Germline CDR1 reads MDHEN; CDR2 reads SYDVKM. The CDR3 is 15 residues long. V shed 6 bases and J 0 bases; nucleotides not matched to a gene: 4.

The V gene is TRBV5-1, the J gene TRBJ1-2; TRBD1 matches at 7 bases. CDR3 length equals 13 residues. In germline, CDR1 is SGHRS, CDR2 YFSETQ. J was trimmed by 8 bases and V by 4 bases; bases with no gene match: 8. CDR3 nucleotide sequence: TGCGCCAGCAGCCCACAGGGGACGCACGGCTACACCTTC. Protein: CASSPQGTHGYTF. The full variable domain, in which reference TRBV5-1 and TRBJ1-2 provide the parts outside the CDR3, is KAGVTQTPRYLIKTRGQQVTLSCSPISGHRSVSWYQQTPGQGLQFLFEYFSETQRNKGNFPGRFSGRQFSNSRSEMNVSTLELGDSALYLCASSPQGTHGYTFGSGTRLTVV.

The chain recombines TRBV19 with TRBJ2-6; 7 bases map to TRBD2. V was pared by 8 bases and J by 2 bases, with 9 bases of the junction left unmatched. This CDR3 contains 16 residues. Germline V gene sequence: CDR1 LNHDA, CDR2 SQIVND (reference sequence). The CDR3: CASRAGAYPGANVLTF. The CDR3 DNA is TGTGCCAGTCGGGCGGGAGCCTATCCTGGGGCCAACGTCCTGACTTTC.

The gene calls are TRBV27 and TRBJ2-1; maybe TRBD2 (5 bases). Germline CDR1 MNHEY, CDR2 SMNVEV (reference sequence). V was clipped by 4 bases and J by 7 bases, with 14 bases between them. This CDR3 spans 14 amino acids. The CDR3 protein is CASSSAPWRNEQFF. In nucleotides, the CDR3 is TGTGCCAGCAGTTCGGCCCCCTGGAGGAATGAGCAGTTCTTC.

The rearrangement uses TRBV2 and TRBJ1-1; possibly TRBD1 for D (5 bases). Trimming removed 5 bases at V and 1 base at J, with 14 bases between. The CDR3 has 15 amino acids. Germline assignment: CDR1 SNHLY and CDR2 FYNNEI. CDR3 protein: CASSPQRRGNTEAFF. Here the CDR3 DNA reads TGTGCCAGCAGTCCACAGCGAAGGGGGAACACTGAAGCTTTCTTT.

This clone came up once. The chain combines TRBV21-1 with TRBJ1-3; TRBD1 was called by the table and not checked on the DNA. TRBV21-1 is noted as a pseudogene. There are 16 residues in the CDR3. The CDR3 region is CASSKVEGEIGNTIYF. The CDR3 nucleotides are TGTGCCAGCAGCAAAGTAGAGGGGGAAATAGGAAACACCATATATTTT.

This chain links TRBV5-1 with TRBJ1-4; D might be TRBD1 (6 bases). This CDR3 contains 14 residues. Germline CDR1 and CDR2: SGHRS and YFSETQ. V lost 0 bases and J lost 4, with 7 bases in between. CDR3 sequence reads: CASSLEGGNEKLFF. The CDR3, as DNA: TGCGCCAGCAGCTTGGAAGGGGGTAATGAAAAACTGTTTTTT.

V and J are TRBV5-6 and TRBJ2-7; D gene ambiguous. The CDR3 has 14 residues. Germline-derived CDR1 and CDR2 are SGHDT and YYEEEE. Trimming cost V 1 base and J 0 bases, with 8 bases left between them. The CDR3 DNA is TGTGCCAGCAGCTTGCTCAGTAGCTCCTACGAGCAGTACGTC. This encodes CASSLLSSSYEQYV.

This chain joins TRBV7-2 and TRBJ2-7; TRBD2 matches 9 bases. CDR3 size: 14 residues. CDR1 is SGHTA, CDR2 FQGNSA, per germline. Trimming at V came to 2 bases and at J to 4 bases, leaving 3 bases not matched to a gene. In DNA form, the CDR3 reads TGTGCCAGCAGCTTAAATCTAGCGGGATACGAGCAGTACTTC. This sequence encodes CASSLNLAGYEQYF.

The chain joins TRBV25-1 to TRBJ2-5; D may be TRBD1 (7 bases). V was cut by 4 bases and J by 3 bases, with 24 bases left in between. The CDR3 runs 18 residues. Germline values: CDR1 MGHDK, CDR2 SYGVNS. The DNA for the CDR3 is TGTGCCAGCAGTGCCCAATTGATTCAGGGGGGCGTTAAAGAGACCCAGTACTTC. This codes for CASSAQLIQGGVKETQYF.

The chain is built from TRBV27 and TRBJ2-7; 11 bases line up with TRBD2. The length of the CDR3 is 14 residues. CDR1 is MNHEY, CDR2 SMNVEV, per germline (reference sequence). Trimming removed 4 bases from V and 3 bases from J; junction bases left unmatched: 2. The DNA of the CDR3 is TGTGCCAGCAGTTCGGGACTAGCGGTCTACGAGCAGTACTTC. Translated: CASSSGLAVYEQYF.

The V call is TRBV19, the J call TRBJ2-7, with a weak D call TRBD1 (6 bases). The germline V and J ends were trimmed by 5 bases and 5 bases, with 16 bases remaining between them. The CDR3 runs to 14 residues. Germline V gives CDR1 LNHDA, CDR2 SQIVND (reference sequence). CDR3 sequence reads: CASSGVFGDNEQYV. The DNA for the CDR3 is TGTGCCAGTAGTGGTGTTTTCGGGGACAACGAGCAGTACGTC.

This chain's CDR3 is CASSRHSYGYTF. CDR3 DNA sequence: TGCGCCAGCAGCCGGCACAGTTATGGCTACACCTTC. The V and J genes are TRBV4-3 and TRBJ1-2; no clear D. Trimming pared 4 bases from V and 5 bases from J, leaving 8 bases between. CDR3 length: 12 residues. Germline values: CDR1 LGHNA, CDR2 YSLEER.

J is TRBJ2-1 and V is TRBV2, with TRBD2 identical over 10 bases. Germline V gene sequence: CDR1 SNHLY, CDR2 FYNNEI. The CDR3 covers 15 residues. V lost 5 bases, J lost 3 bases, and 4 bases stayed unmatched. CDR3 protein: CASSIAGGDYNEQFF. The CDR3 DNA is TGTGCCAGCAGTATAGCGGGAGGAGACTACAATGAGCAGTTCTTC.

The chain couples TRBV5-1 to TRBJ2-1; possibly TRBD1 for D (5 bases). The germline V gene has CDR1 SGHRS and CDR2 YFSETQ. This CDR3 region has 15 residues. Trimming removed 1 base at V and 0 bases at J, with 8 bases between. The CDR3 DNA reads TGCGCCAGCAGCTTGCGACAGAGCTCCTACAATGAGCAGTTCTTC. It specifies CASSLRQSSYNEQFF.

The CDR3 nucleotides read TGTGCCAGCAGCTTCAGGTCCGGCAGGACTAATGAAAAACTGTTTTTT. This gives the protein CASSFRSGRTNEKLFF. V usage is TRBV7-6 and J usage is TRBJ1-4; D call uncertain. The CDR3 has 16 residues. Deletions cut 3 bases from V and 2 bases from J, with 13 bases between. The V gene's germline CDR1 is SGHVS and CDR2 FNYEAQ.

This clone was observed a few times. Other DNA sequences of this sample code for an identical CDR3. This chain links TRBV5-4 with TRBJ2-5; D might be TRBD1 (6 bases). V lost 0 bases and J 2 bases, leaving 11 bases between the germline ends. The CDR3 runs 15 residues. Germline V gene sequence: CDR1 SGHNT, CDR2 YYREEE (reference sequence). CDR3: CASSLAGRGQETQYF. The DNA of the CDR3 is TGTGCCAGCAGCTTGGCTGGCAGGGGACAAGAGACCCAGTACTTC. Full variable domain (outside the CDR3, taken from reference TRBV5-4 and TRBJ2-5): ETGVTQSPTHLIKTRGQQVTLRCSSQSGHNTVSWYQQALGQGPQFIFQYYREEENGRGNFPPRFSGLQFPNYSSELNVNALELDDSALYLCASSLAGRGQETQYFGPGTRLLVL.

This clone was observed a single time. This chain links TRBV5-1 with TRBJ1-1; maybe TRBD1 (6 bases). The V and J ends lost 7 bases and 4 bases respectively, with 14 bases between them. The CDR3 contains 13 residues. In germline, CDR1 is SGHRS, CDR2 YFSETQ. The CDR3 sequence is CASHPDRRTEAFF. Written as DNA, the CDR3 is TGCGCCAGCCACCCAGACAGGCGCACTGAAGCTTTCTTT.